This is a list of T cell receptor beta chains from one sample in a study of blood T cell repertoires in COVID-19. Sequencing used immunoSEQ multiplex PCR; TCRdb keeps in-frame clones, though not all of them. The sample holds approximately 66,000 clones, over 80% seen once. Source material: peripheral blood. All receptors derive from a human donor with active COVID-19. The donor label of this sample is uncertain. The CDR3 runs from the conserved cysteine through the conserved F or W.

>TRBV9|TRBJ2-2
CASSGGHFNTGELFF
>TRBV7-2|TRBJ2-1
CASSQGRGTYNEQFF
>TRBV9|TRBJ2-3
CASSVVASGPDTQYF
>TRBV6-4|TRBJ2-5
CASSGECLDYYHRAQETQYF
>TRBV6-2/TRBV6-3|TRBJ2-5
CASSLRSGRGETQYF
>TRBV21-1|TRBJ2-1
CASSKWTRTGNEQFF
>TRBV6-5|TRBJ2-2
CASRPGTENTGELFF
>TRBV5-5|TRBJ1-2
CASSSGTKNYGYTF
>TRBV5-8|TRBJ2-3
CASSSGLAGVTQYF
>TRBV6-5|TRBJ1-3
CASSTGASSGNTIYF
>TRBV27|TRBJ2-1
CASSFSGTYNEQFF
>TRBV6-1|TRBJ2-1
CASSARRTGRLGNEQFF
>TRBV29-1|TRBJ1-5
CSVGGQGNQPQHF
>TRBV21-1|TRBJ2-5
CASSKEGARGAQETQYF
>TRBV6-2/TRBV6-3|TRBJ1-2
CASSSTGAYGYTF
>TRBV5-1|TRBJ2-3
CASRPQGAPADTQYF
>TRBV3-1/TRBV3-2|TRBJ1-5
CASSQGARAGNQPQHF
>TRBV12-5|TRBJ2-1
CASGLLGGEQFF
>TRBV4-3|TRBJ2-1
CASSRGQAYNEQFF
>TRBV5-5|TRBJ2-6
CASSFGQDSGANVLTF
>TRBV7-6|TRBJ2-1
CASSLAPGLADNEQFF
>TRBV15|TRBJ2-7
CATSRGQGGYEQYF
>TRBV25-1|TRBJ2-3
CASRRRNTDTQYF
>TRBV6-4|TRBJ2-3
CASAFLGRADTDTQYF
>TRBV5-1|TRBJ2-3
CASGPGLAVSFTDTQYF
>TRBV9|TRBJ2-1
CASSVDSGSYNEQFF
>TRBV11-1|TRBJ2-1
CASRFNRGQNNEQFF
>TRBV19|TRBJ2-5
CASSLGGGDETQYF
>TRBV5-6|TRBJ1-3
CASSYPGTGGNTIYF
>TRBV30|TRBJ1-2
CAWSVLARAGGNYGYTF
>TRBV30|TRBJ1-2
CAWSVHRTNYGYTF
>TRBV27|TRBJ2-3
CASSLDSPDTQYF
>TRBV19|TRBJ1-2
CASGAPHPLYGYTF
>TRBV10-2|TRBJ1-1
CASSEGTGLNTEAFF
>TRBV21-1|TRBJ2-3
CASSNVASRGGAQKDTQYF
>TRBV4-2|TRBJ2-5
CASSQAAGHQETQYF
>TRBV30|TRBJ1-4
CAWSWGEGEKLFF